The TCR beta chain described here comes from a study of shared clonotypes between healthy human individuals. TCRdb's copy holds only in-frame clones and misses some; the assay was immunoSEQ multiplex PCR. The table records around 480,000 clones, 60% to 80% of them present only once. Germline V CDR1 and CDR2: SQVTM, ANQGSEA. This CDR3 has 13 residues. Trimming removed 6 bases from V and 4 bases from J; junction bases left unmatched: 8. V and J are TRBV29-1 and TRBJ1-1; 7 bases match TRBD1. This sequence originates from a middle-aged woman in good health. Some clones in this sample may be carry-over from other donors' samples. The sequenced material came from PBMCs. CDR3 DNA sequence: TGCAGCGTCGACAGGGTTAAGGGCACTGAAGCTTTCTTT. It encodes CSVDRVKGTEAFF.